Given below is one TCR beta chain in context. Its specificity is not known. The CDR3 consists of 16 residues. Germline trimming cut 2 bases from V and 4 bases from J; bases unmatched to any gene: 5. Germline V gene lookup returns CDR1 SGDLS and CDR2 YYNGEE. This record comes from a study of beta chain features in type 1 diabetes. Study-wide findings and caveats: Patients' naive, central memory and Treg TCRB repertoires seemed closer to one another than those of healthy donors.

The entirety of the isolated RNA underwent reverse transcription, so expressed TCRB transcripts were sequenced. Using immunoSEQ multiplex PCR, the repertoire was profiled, and TCRdb retains in-frame clones only, with some absent. The sample includes 500,000 to 700,000 clones, 15% of them seen just once. The V gene is TRBV9, the J gene TRBJ2-5, with TRBD2 matching over 13 bases. Material: naive CD4+ T cells from blood. This TCR derives from a young man in good health. The CDR3 loop reads CASSVGTSGARETQYF. CDR3 in DNA: TGTGCCAGCAGCGTTGGGACTAGCGGGGCCCGAGAGACCCAGTACTTC.